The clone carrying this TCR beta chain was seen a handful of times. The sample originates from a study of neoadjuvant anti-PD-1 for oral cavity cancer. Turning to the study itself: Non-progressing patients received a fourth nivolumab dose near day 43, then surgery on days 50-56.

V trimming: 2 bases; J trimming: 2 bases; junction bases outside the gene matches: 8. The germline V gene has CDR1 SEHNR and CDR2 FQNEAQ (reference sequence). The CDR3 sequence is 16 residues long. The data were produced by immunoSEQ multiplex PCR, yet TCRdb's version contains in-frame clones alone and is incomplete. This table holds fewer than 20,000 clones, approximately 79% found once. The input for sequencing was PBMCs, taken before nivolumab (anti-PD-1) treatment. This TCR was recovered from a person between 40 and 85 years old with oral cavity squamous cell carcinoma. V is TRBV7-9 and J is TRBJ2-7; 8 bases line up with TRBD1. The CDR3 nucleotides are TGTGCCAGCAGCTTAATCTCAACAGGGGGAACCTACGAGCAGTACTTC. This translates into CASSLISTGGTYEQYF.